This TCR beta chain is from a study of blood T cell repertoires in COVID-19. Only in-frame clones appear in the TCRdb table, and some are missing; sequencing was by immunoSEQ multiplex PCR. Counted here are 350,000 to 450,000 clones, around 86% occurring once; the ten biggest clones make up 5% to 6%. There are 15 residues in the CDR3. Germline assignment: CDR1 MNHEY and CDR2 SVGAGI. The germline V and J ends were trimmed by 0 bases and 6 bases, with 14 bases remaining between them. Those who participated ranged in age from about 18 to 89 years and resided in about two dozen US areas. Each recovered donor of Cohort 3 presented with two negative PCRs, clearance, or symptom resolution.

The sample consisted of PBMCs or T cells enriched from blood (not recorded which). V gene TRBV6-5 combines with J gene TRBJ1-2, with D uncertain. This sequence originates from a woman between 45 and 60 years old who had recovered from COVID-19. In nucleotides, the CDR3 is TGTGCCAGCAGTTACTCGGGCGGGTCTGACCATGGCTACACCTTC. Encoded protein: CASSYSGGSDHGYTF.